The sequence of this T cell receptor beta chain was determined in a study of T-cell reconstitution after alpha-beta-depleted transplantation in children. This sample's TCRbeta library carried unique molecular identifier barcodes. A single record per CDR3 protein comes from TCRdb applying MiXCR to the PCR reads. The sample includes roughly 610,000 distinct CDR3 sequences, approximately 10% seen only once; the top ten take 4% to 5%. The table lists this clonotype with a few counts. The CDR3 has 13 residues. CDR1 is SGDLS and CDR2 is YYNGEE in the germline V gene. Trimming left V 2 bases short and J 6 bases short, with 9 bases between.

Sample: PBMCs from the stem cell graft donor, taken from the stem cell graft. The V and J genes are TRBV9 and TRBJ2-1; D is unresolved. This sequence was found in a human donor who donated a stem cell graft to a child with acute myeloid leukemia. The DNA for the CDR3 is TGTGCCAGCAGCGTTAGGCCCCGCAATGAGCAGTTCTTC. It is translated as CASSVRPRNEQFF. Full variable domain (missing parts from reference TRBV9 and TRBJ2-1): DSGVTQTPKHLITATGQRVTLRCSPRSGDLSVYWYQQSLDQGLQFLIQYYNGEERAKGNILERFSAQQFPDLHSELNLSSLELGDSALYFCASSVRPRNEQFFGPGTRLTVL.